Listed below are T cell receptor beta chains from one sample, sequenced in a study of cytomegalovirus exposure and HLA in healthy donors. Sequencing was performed with immunoSEQ multiplex PCR; in TCRdb, only in-frame clones are kept and a portion is missing. The table shows about 82,000 clones, with around 82% occurring only once. Sequenced: PBMCs. These receptor sequences come from a man aged 45-60 years in good health and CMV-seronegative. CDR3s include the opening cysteine and the closing phenylalanine or tryptophan. The order of the fields is clone size, J gene, D gene, V gene, CDR3 protein, CDR3 DNA. D genes are given only for firm matches. Clone size appears in some rows only: once, few, many, or a class for an expanded clone.

size: few; J: TRBJ2-5; D: TRBD1; V: TRBV5-1; CDR3: CASSPGQGGETQYF; DNA: TGCGCCAGCAGCCCGGGACAGGGGGGGGAGACCCAGTACTTC
size: .; J: TRBJ1-5; D: .; V: TRBV7-3; CDR3: CASSEGSNQPQHF; DNA: TGTGCCAGCAGCGAGGGTAGCAATCAGCCCCAGCATTTT
size: few; J: TRBJ1-2; D: TRBD1; V: TRBV19; CDR3: CASSFTGGDIRGYTF; DNA: TGTGCCAGTAGTTTCACAGGGGGGGATATTCGTGGCTACACCTTC
size: .; J: TRBJ2-5; D: .; V: TRBV10-3; CDR3: CAIMAGVQETQYF; DNA: TGTGCCATCATGGCAGGGGTACAGGAGACCCAGTACTTC
size: .; J: TRBJ2-5; D: .; V: TRBV15; CDR3: CATSRDYGIETQYF; DNA: TGTGCCACCAGCAGGGACTACGGAATAGAGACCCAGTACTTC
size: .; J: TRBJ2-1; D: .; V: TRBV7-9; CDR3: CASSLDSLVGEQFF; DNA: TGTGCCAGCAGCTTAGATTCTCTAGTCGGAGAGCAGTTCTTC
size: once; J: TRBJ1-3; D: .; V: TRBV9; CDR3: CASSAGGAFGNTIYF; DNA: TGTGCCAGCAGCGCCGGAGGGGCATTTGGAAACACCATATATTTT
size: .; J: TRBJ2-7; D: TRBD1; V: TRBV6-6; CDR3: CASSPPGQGVTYEQYF; DNA: TGTGCCAGCAGTCCGCCGGGACAGGGGGTTACCTACGAGCAGTACTTC
size: .; J: TRBJ2-7; D: .; V: TRBV28; CDR3: CASKRWGGEQYF; DNA: TGTGCCAGCAAGCGTTGGGGAGGCGAGCAGTACTTC
size: .; J: TRBJ2-5; D: TRBD2; V: TRBV6-1; CDR3: CASSDGTSRETQYF; DNA: TGTGCCAGCAGTGACGGGACTAGCCGGGAGACCCAGTACTTC
size: .; J: TRBJ2-1; D: .; V: TRBV9; CDR3: CASSVQGLLDEQFF; DNA: TGTGCCAGCAGCGTACAGGGCCTGCTTGATGAGCAGTTCTTC
size: few; J: TRBJ2-1; D: .; V: TRBV21-1; CDR3: CASSKGGGVSSYNEQFF; DNA: TGTGCCAGCAGCAAAGGAGGAGGGGTTAGCTCCTACAATGAGCAGTTCTTC
size: .; J: TRBJ2-4; D: TRBD1; V: TRBV6-5; CDR3: CASRPPGQKNIQYF; DNA: TGTGCCAGCAGGCCCCCGGGACAGAAAAACATTCAGTACTTC
size: .; J: TRBJ1-6; D: .; V: TRBV9; CDR3: CASSVVGSPLHF; DNA: TGTGCCAGCAGCGTAGTCGGTTCACCCCTCCACTTT
size: .; J: TRBJ1-6; D: TRBD1; V: TRBV27; CDR3: CASSSRDRPNSPLHF; DNA: TGTGCCAGCAGTTCCCGGGACAGACCTAATTCACCCCTCCACTTT
size: .; J: TRBJ2-1; D: TRBD2; V: TRBV27; CDR3: CASSGSGGVGSEQFF; DNA: TGTGCCAGCAGTGGTAGCGGGGGGGTTGGGTCTGAGCAGTTCTTC
size: .; J: TRBJ2-1; D: .; V: TRBV4-1; CDR3: CASSQEPREGYEQFF; DNA: TGCGCCAGCAGCCAAGAACCTCGAGAGGGCTATGAGCAGTTCTTC
size: .; J: TRBJ2-5; D: .; V: TRBV6-1; CDR3: CASSPGKQETQYF; DNA: TGTGCCAGCAGTCCAGGGAAACAAGAGACCCAGTACTTC
size: .; J: TRBJ1-5; D: TRBD1; V: TRBV10-3; CDR3: CAISSGGLEPQHF; DNA: TGTGCCATCAGCTCAGGGGGCCTGGAGCCCCAGCATTTT
size: .; J: TRBJ2-7; D: .; V: TRBV2; CDR3: CASRDRRTLEQYF; DNA: TGTGCCAGCAGGGACCGGAGGACGTTAGAGCAGTACTTC
size: .; J: TRBJ2-3; D: .; V: TRBV5-6; CDR3: CASSPLGGGTDTQYF; DNA: TGTGCCAGCAGCCCCTTAGGGGGGGGCACAGATACGCAGTATTTT
size: .; J: TRBJ2-2; D: .; V: TRBV29-1; CDR3: CSVDRGNTGELFF; DNA: TGCAGCGTTGACAGGGGGAACACCGGGGAGCTGTTTTTT
size: .; J: TRBJ1-2; D: .; V: TRBV30; CDR3: CAWSGRVDYGYTF; DNA: TGTGCCTGGAGCGGGAGGGTAGACTATGGCTACACCTTC
size: .; J: TRBJ2-5; D: TRBD1; V: TRBV18; CDR3: CASSPGTGDGEQYF; DNA: TGTGCCAGCTCACCAGGGACAGGGGATGGTGAGCAGTACTTC
size: few; J: TRBJ2-1; D: TRBD2; V: TRBV5-4; CDR3: CASGLAGGDEQFF; DNA: TGTGCCAGCGGACTAGCGGGGGGGGATGAGCAGTTCTTC
size: .; J: TRBJ2-7; D: TRBD1; V: TRBV5-1; CDR3: CASSTGQMNEQYF; DNA: TGCGCCAGCAGCACGGGACAGATGAACGAGCAGTACTTC
size: .; J: TRBJ2-1; D: TRBD2; V: TRBV7-6; CDR3: CASSPFGGVDNEQFF; DNA: TGTGCCAGCAGCCCTTTCGGGGGGGTAGACAATGAGCAGTTCTTC
size: .; J: TRBJ1-6; D: .; V: TRBV19; CDR3: CASRLRDSPLHF; DNA: TGTGCCAGTCGTCTAAGAGATTCACCCCTCCACTTT
size: .; J: TRBJ2-7; D: TRBD1; V: TRBV7-8; CDR3: CASSFGTGASYEQYF; DNA: TGTGCCAGCAGCTTTGGGACAGGGGCGTCCTACGAGCAGTACTTC
size: .; J: TRBJ1-1; D: TRBD1; V: TRBV19; CDR3: CASSFRLGTGGLNTEAFF; DNA: TGTGCCAGTAGTTTCAGACTCGGGACAGGGGGCCTGAACACTGAAGCTTTCTTT
size: .; J: TRBJ2-5; D: TRBD2; V: TRBV5-1; CDR3: CASSKIPGGAGETQYF; DNA: TGCGCCAGCAGCAAGATCCCGGGGGGAGCTGGGGAGACCCAGTACTTC
size: few; J: TRBJ1-2; D: TRBD1; V: TRBV28; CDR3: CASSPTTGGDYGYTF; DNA: TGTGCCAGCAGTCCTACGACAGGGGGGGACTATGGCTACACCTTC
size: .; J: TRBJ1-5; D: .; V: TRBV27; CDR3: CASSFRGRGKPQHF; DNA: TGTGCCAGCAGTTTCCGGGGTCGGGGAAAGCCCCAGCATTTT
size: .; J: TRBJ1-2; D: TRBD1; V: TRBV11-2; CDR3: CASTPTGGTYGYTF; DNA: TGTGCCAGCACCCCGACAGGGGGGACCTATGGCTACACCTTC
size: .; J: TRBJ2-7; D: TRBD1; V: TRBV5-4; CDR3: CASSSAGQGFYEQYF; DNA: TGTGCCAGCAGCTCGGCGGGACAGGGTTTCTACGAGCAGTACTTC
size: few; J: TRBJ2-7; D: TRBD1; V: TRBV5-4; CDR3: CASSLLGTGSYEQYF; DNA: TGTGCCAGCAGCTTGTTGGGGACAGGGTCCTACGAGCAGTACTTC
size: .; J: TRBJ1-5; D: TRBD1; V: TRBV4-2; CDR3: CASSQDAGGNQPQHF; DNA: TGTGCCAGCAGCCAAGATGCAGGGGGGAATCAGCCCCAGCATTTT
size: few; J: TRBJ2-3; D: TRBD2; V: TRBV11-2; CDR3: CASSATSGRGDTQYF; DNA: TGTGCCAGCAGCGCGACTAGCGGGAGAGGGGATACGCAGTATTTT
size: .; J: TRBJ2-5; D: TRBD2; V: TRBV9; CDR3: CASSVGGTSGGGMETQYF; DNA: TGTGCCAGCAGCGTAGGGGGGACTAGCGGGGGAGGGATGGAGACCCAGTACTTC
size: .; J: TRBJ1-4; D: TRBD1; V: TRBV9; CDR3: CASSAQTGWRTNEKLFF; DNA: TGTGCCAGCAGCGCGCAGACAGGGTGGCGGACTAATGAAAAACTGTTTTTT
size: .; J: TRBJ2-7; D: .; V: TRBV5-4; CDR3: CASSLRGSPYEQYF; DNA: TGTGCCAGCAGCCTCAGGGGATCGCCCTACGAGCAGTACTTC
size: .; J: TRBJ1-4; D: .; V: TRBV6-5; CDR3: CASSLGGLGEKLFF; DNA: TGTGCCAGCAGTCTGGGGGGTCTTGGTGAAAAACTGTTTTTT
size: .; J: TRBJ1-1; D: TRBD1; V: TRBV18; CDR3: CASSREIGTGGPNTEAFF; DNA: TGTGCCAGCTCACGTGAAATTGGGACAGGGGGACCGAACACTGAAGCTTTCTTT
size: .; J: TRBJ1-2; D: .; V: TRBV5-1; CDR3: CASSFTGTRAYGYTF; DNA: TGCGCCAGCAGCTTTACCGGGACAAGGGCCTATGGCTACACCTTC
size: .; J: TRBJ2-1; D: TRBD2; V: TRBV30; CDR3: CAWNAGGPYNEQFF; DNA: TGTGCCTGGAACGCGGGGGGGCCCTACAATGAGCAGTTCTTC